This T cell receptor (beta chain) was recovered during a study of blood T cell repertoires in COVID-19 (dated by TCRdb to about 2020). Concerning the study at large: Collaborator samples came from the United States, Italy and Spain and covered acute and convalescent phases of COVID-19. The material from the prospective study consisted of cDNA or gDNA derived from T cells, B-cell-depleted T cells, or PBMCs. The dataset comprised deeply sampled blood TCRbeta repertoires from subjects exposed to, actively infected with, or recovered from COVID-19. The repertoires were released in a freely available public database intended as a resource for research on the immune response to SARS-CoV-2. Samples were obtained from the ongoing ImmuneRACE study (first 160 participants) and from over 1,000 subjects provided by 6 global collaborators. Sample metadata almost always included a de-identified subject ID, COVID-19 status, age in years and sex. Where available, HLA class I and class II types were obtained from metadata supplied by the sample provider rather than from assay-based typing.

In the prospective study, participants were roughly 18 to 89 years old, resided in about two dozen geographic areas of the United States, and were enrolled through a virtual design. In the prospective study, participants were assigned to cohorts based on the clinical history participants reported in a screening survey and a study questionnaire. Exposed participants had been in contact with someone with a PCR-confirmed or clinician-diagnosed COVID-19 case within 2 weeks of study entry. Each participant in the prospective study had whole blood, serum and a nasopharyngeal or oropharyngeal swab collected by mobile phlebotomists. Participants in the prospective study had the option to provide additional blood draws and questionnaires over a roughly two-month period. Blood samples from the prospective study were shipped frozen or at room temperature prior to DNA extraction. TCRbeta CDR3 regions were amplified from genomic DNA using the immunoSEQ Assay, a bias-controlled multiplex PCR. The source study handled its data this way. Within the assay, amplification of reference gene primers was used to estimate how many nucleated cells each sample contained. Sequence reads were collapsed and filtered to measure the absolute abundance of every unique TCRbeta CDR3 rearrangement. For each sample, productive Simpson clonality was calculated as the square root of Simpson's diversity index across productive rearrangements. As stored in TCRdb, this immuneACCESS dataset retains in-frame rearrangements with V and J assigned. A fraction of the clones does not appear; measured against another copy, unresolved V genes explain less than half of the discrepancy, and the remainder lacks a known reason. V and J calls plus clone size are reproduced from that table; the DNA served to infer D and trimming. Present in this sample are 250,000 to 300,000 clones, approximately 78% of which were seen just once. The top ten clonotypes cover approximately 5% of the sample.

Beyond this particular receptor, the publication reports: The quantity of clinical and demographic metadata differed by source and by participant and was supplied without curation.

In the case of this clone: Its specific antigen is unknown. No quality values exist for individual bases; no much larger clone is one base distant.

The trim is 7 bases for V and 3 bases for J, with a gap of 9 bases between the germline ends. From its cysteine to its phenylalanine, the CDR3 spans 12 amino acids. Only CDR3 DNA remains: 36 bases, in frame from the first base. This TCR came from a middle-aged man who had been exposed to COVID-19. The receptor chain draws on TRBV12-3 or TRBV12-4 and TRBJ1-1, with no confident D gene call. Sequencing was carried out using PBMCs or T cells enriched from blood (not recorded which). The DNA is TGTGCCAGCAACAACGCTTACACTGAAGCTTTCTTT. This codes for CASNNAYTEAFF.